The entry below describes one T cell receptor beta chain. Its antigen is unidentified. The data were taken from a study of vaccination and CD4 T cells after COVID-19. Treatment here: approximately 9-day PBMC culture with coronavirus spike peptide pools or control peptides (ViraFEST assay). V was cut by 6 bases and J by 1 base, with 15 bases left in between. The CDR3 totals 15 residues. The Oncomine TCR Beta short-read assay sequenced DNA from cultured CD4+ T cells. MiXCR, run by TCRdb on the PCR reads, gives a single entry per CDR3 protein. The table lists some 21,000 distinct CDR3 sequences, about 40% of them singletons.

This sequence originates from a human donor who received a COVID-19 vaccine. The sample in question was CD4+ T cells from blood, cultured in vitro, obtained before SARS-CoV-2 vaccination. This chain uses TRBV12-3 or TRBV12-4 with TRBJ1-2, with D hard to call. DNA of the CDR3: TGTGCCAGCAGCCCCGGTAAACAGCTTAACTATGGCTACACCTTC. Translated: CASSPGKQLNYGYTF.